Below, 32 T cell receptor beta chains from the same sample are listed, as sequenced in a study of human T cells and chemical hapten exposure. TCRdb re-called the RACE reads with MiXCR, one entry per CDR3 protein. Here the sample spans more than 300,000 distinct CDR3 sequences, 4.5% to 7% being singletons. Sample time point: pre-sensitization, week 0. Noted treatment: therapeutic diphenylcyclopropenone sensitization with weekly scalp DPC. The source was whole blood, collected in connection with sensitization to the hapten diphenylcyclopropenone (DPC). The origin of the receptors is a woman aged 18-30 years with alopecia areata. Some clones in this sample may be carry-over from other donors' samples.

There are many counts of this clonotype. The chain combines TRBV4-2 with TRBJ2-7; 7 nucleotides match TRBD2. This CDR3 is 16 amino acids long. Trimming at V came to 0 bases and at J to 4 bases, leaving 9 bases not matched to a gene. Germline loops: CDR1 LGHNA, CDR2 YNFKEQ. CDR3 loop: CASSQEGSSGGYEQYF. The DNA of the CDR3 is TGTGCCAGCAGCCAAGAAGGATCTAGCGGCGGATACGAGCAGTACTTC.

The table lists this clonotype with many counts. The J gene is TRBJ2-3, the V gene TRBV7-2; D unclear. Germline loops: CDR1 SGHTA, CDR2 FQGNSA. The ends were cut back, 4 bases at V and 5 bases at J, with 13 bases in the middle. CDR3 size: 14 residues. CDR3 sequence (DNA): TGTGCCAGCAGCTCCGGGTCAATAGGAGATACGCAGTATTTT. Its protein is CASSSGSIGDTQYF.

This clonotype came up a few times. The chain recombines TRBV10-3 with TRBJ1-2, with D unresolved. Germline values: CDR1 ENHRY, CDR2 SYGVKD. This CDR3 region has 16 residues. V was shortened by 7 bases and J by 3 bases, with 21 bases between the two germline ends. The CDR3 coding sequence is TGTGCCATCAACCCGAGTCGAAGCAATACAGACTATGGCTACACCTTC. Translating gives CAINPSRSNTDYGYTF.

This clonotype was seen ten or more times. The rearrangement uses TRBV3-1 and TRBJ1-1; D is undetermined. The germline V gene encodes CDR1 LGHDT and CDR2 YNNKEL (reference sequence). This CDR3 is built from 13 residues. V was trimmed by 1 base and J by 7 bases, leaving 10 bases between them. CDR3 sequence reads: CASSQGDESEAFF. CDR3 bases: TGTGCCAGCAGCCAAGGGGATGAGAGTGAAGCTTTCTTT. The entire variable domain, with the rest obtained from reference TRBV3-1 and TRBJ1-1, is as follows: DTAVSQTPKYLVTQMGNDKSIKCEQNLGHDTMYWYKQDSKKFLKIMFSYNNKELIINETVPNRFSPKSPDKAHLNLHINSLELGDSAVYFCASSQGDESEAFFGQGTRLTVV.

This clonotype was seen at least ten times. The chain has TRBV29-1 and TRBJ2-1; 7 bases match TRBD1. V was pared by 7 bases and J by 6 bases, with 12 bases of the junction left unmatched. Germline CDR1 and CDR2: SQVTM and ANQGSEA. The CDR3 runs to 14 residues. DNA of the CDR3: TGCAGCGCAGACATCAACAGGGGAAGCAATGAGCAGTTCTTC. Encoded protein: CSADINRGSNEQFF.

The table lists this clonotype with a few counts. The chain recombines TRBV3-1 with TRBJ2-7; 8 bases match TRBD1. The CDR3 runs to 15 residues. After removal of 4 bases from V and 3 bases from J, the junction contained 8 bases not matched to a gene. In germline, CDR1 is LGHDT, CDR2 YNNKEL (reference sequence). CDR3 DNA: TGTGCCAGCAGCCCCGGACAGGGAAGAAGCTACGAGCAGTACTTC. It specifies CASSPGQGRSYEQYF.

This clonotype was seen at least ten times. This chain joins TRBV12-3 or TRBV12-4 and TRBJ2-7; D call uncertain. V lost 3 bases and J lost 2, with 11 bases in between. This CDR3 is 14 amino acids long. CDR3 sequence: CASSFQYGTYEQYF. The CDR3 nucleotides are TGTGCCAGCAGTTTTCAATATGGTACCTACGAGCAGTACTTC.

The rearrangement joins TRBV4-2 to TRBJ2-1; D is perhaps TRBD2 (5 bases). The germline V gene encodes CDR1 LGHNA and CDR2 YNFKEQ. The V and J ends lost 0 bases and 5 bases respectively, with 8 bases between them. CDR3 length equals 14 residues. The CDR3 protein is CASSQEGLDNEQFF. The CDR3 coding sequence is TGTGCCAGCAGCCAAGAAGGACTCGACAATGAGCAGTTCTTC.

The genes are TRBV10-3 and TRBJ2-1, with no clear D. Germline V lookup: CDR1 ENHRY, CDR2 SYGVKD. The CDR3 totals 12 residues. V lost 6 bases and J 9 bases, leaving 12 bases between the germline ends. The CDR3 region is CAIRAEAREQFF. The CDR3 coding sequence is TGTGCCATCAGGGCTGAGGCGCGTGAGCAGTTCTTC.

This clonotype was counted between two and nine times. The chain is built from TRBV27 and TRBJ1-6, with a tentative D call TRBD1 (5 bases). V was clipped by 0 bases and J by 9 bases, with 15 bases between them. Germline lookup yields CDR1 MNHEY and CDR2 SMNVEV (reference sequence). CDR3 length equals 16 residues. Here the CDR3 reads CASSLSGAPIISPLHF. The CDR3 coding sequence is TGTGCCAGCAGTTTATCAGGGGCTCCTATAATTTCACCCCTCCACTTT.

The gene calls are TRBV20-1 and TRBJ2-3; 11 bases agree with TRBD2. V shed 0 bases, J shed 3 bases, and the junction held 5 bases outside the gene matches. The CDR3 contains 16 residues. Germline V lookup: CDR1 DFQATT, CDR2 SNEGSKA (reference sequence). CDR3 sequence (DNA): TGCAGTGCTAGAGATGAACTAGCGGGGGTAACAGATACGCAGTATTTT. This encodes CSARDELAGVTDTQYF.

The table lists this clonotype with many counts. The V call is TRBV7-3, the J call TRBJ1-1, with D unclear. V lost 2 bases, J lost 1 base, and 11 bases lay in between. Germline CDR1 SGHTA, CDR2 FQGTGA. This CDR3 comprises 15 residues. The CDR3 DNA follows: TGTGCCAGCAGCTTATTCTCTCGCCCGAACACTGAAGCTTTCTTT. Translation: CASSLFSRPNTEAFF.

This clonotype was seen many times. The V and J genes are TRBV12-3 or TRBV12-4 and TRBJ2-3; the match to TRBD1 covers 7 bases. V trimming: 6 bases; J trimming: 2 bases; junction bases outside the gene matches: 8. This CDR3 is built from 15 residues. The CDR3 region has the DNA TGTGCCAGCAGGTCTCAGGGGGAGCACACAGATACGCAGTATTTT. Translation: CASRSQGEHTDTQYF.

This clonotype was counted at least ten times. The chain couples TRBV6-5 to TRBJ2-3, with 9 bases fitting TRBD1. Germline CDR1 is MNHEY and CDR2 is SVGAGI. The CDR3 runs to 11 residues. V shed 5 bases, J shed 11 bases, and the junction held 2 bases outside the gene matches. The CDR3 DNA sequence: TGTGCCAGCAGTCGACAGGGGGTGCAGTATTTT. This encodes CASSRQGVQYF.

This clonotype was seen many times. The rearrangement links TRBV12-3 or TRBV12-4 to TRBJ2-1; 7 nucleotides match TRBD2. V trimming: 11 bases; J trimming: 7 bases; junction bases outside the gene matches: 5. This CDR3 region has 11 residues. The CDR3 sequence is CAGGEGNEQFF. The CDR3 DNA follows: TGTGCCGGGGGGGAGGGTAATGAGCAGTTCTTC.

This clonotype has a single count. It may be a read error: a sequence one base away is much more abundant. V and J are TRBV20-1 and TRBJ2-3, with TRBD1 as a possible D gene (6 bases). Germline CDR1 reads DFQATT; CDR2 reads SNEGSKA (reference sequence). CDR3 length: 16 residues. Here the CDR3 reads CSARDKGGFFTDTRYF. Written as DNA, the CDR3 is TGCAGTGCTAGAGATAAAGGGGGATTCTTCACAGATACGCGGTATTTT.

The chain couples TRBV29-1 to TRBJ2-7; a weak D match, TRBD1 (6 bases). Germline V lookup: CDR1 SQVTM, CDR2 ANQGSEA. This CDR3 has 14 amino acids. Trimming pared 6 bases from V and 0 bases from J, leaving 15 bases between. CDR3 residues: CSVRPGTSSYEQYF. CDR3 nucleotide sequence: TGCAGCGTACGCCCGGGGACAAGCTCCTACGAGCAGTACTTC.

At least ten counts were recorded for this clonotype. V gene TRBV6-2 or TRBV6-3 combines with J gene TRBJ1-1, with D tentatively TRBD1 (5 bases). Germline CDR1 MNHEY, CDR2 SVGEGT. V lost 6 bases, J lost 3 bases, and 14 bases lay in between. The CDR3 is 14 amino acids. The CDR3 nucleotides are TGTGCCAGCAGAAACCAGGGCGTGGACACTGAAGCTTTCTTT. Translating gives CASRNQGVDTEAFF.

This clonotype came up many times. The gene calls are TRBV14 and TRBJ1-1; D is undetermined. The CDR3 is 17 residues long. Per germline, CDR1 SGHDN and CDR2 FVKESK. The V gene lost 4 bases and the J gene lost 0 bases, with 18 bases spanning the gap. In DNA form, the CDR3 reads TGTGCCAGCAGCCCCATACAGACCGGGGAAATGAACACTGAAGCTTTCTTT. Translation: CASSPIQTGEMNTEAFF.

This clonotype was observed many times. This chain links TRBV4-3 with TRBJ1-6; TRBD1 matches at 7 bases. Germline V lookup: CDR1 LGHNA, CDR2 YSLEER. The length of the CDR3 is 16 residues. J was trimmed by 3 bases and V by 4 bases; bases with no gene match: 6. CDR3 loop: CASSRLTGSYNSPLHF. The CDR3 DNA is TGCGCCAGCAGCCGCCTGACAGGGAGCTATAATTCACCCCTCCACTTT.

This clonotype turned up a few times. This chain uses TRBV19 with TRBJ1-2; D gene unclear. V was shortened by 2 bases and J by 4 bases, with 8 bases between the two germline ends. Germline V lookup: CDR1 LNHDA, CDR2 SQIVND (reference sequence). This CDR3 comprises 13 residues. CDR3 region: CASSIQRGYGYTF. The DNA of the CDR3 is TGTGCCAGTAGTATACAGCGGGGCTATGGCTACACCTTC.

In its sample, this clonotype was seen a few times. V gene TRBV12-3 or TRBV12-4 combines with J gene TRBJ2-5; D unclear. Deletions cut 6 bases from V and 3 bases from J, with 17 bases between. This CDR3 has 15 amino acids. The CDR3 coding sequence is TGTGCCAGCAGCAAAGATAGGCGTACCGAAGAGACCCAGTACTTC. Translating gives CASSKDRRTEETQYF.

The chain uses TRBV12-3 or TRBV12-4 and TRBJ1-3; TRBD1 is a possible D gene (5 bases). V was clipped by 6 bases and J by 5 bases, with 11 bases between them. This CDR3 has 13 residues. CDR3 loop: CASSPPGRNTIYF. CDR3 DNA: TGTGCCAGCAGCCCCCCAGGGAGAAACACCATATATTTT.

This clonotype showed up just a few times. This chain connects TRBV12-3 or TRBV12-4 to TRBJ2-3, with no clear D. Trimming shortened V by 1 base and J by 11 bases, and 10 bases separated the two germline ends. The CDR3 totals 12 residues. The CDR3 loop is CASSLVPMGQYF. In nucleotides, the CDR3 is TGTGCCAGCAGTTTAGTCCCCATGGGGCAGTATTTT.

This clonotype was picked up a small number of times. The V call is TRBV12-3 or TRBV12-4, the J call TRBJ2-2; D ambiguous. The CDR3 extends over 13 amino acids. Trimming removed 5 bases from V and 6 bases from J, with 10 bases in between. In nucleotides, the CDR3 is TGTGCCAGCAGTCCACTGGGTCCCGGGGAGCTGTTTTTT. It translates to CASSPLGPGELFF.

The chain couples TRBV27 to TRBJ1-6, with 8 bases identical to TRBD1. CDR1 is MNHEY and CDR2 is SMNVEV in the germline V gene (reference sequence). CDR3 length: 14 amino acids. With V trimmed by 5 bases and J by 7 bases, 4 bases remained unmatched. CDR3 in DNA: TGTGCCAGCAGTAAAGACAGGGGAAATTCACCCCTCCACTTT. Translating gives CASSKDRGNSPLHF.

This clonotype has more than one count but fewer than ten. The chain links TRBV13 to TRBJ1-2; a weak D match, TRBD1 (5 bases). Trimming pared 0 bases from V and 7 bases from J, leaving 12 bases between. The CDR3 extends over 14 amino acids. Germline V gene data show CDR1 as PRHDT and CDR2 as FYEKMQ (reference sequence). The CDR3 reads CASSLGQESPGYTF. As DNA, the CDR3 is TGTGCCAGCAGCTTAGGACAGGAGAGCCCTGGCTACACCTTC.

The chain has TRBV4-1 and TRBJ2-3; TRBD2 matches at 10 bases. Germline CDR1 and CDR2: MGHRA and YSYEKL. The J segment lost 5 bases and the V segment lost 0 bases, leaving 8 bases of the junction unmatched. This CDR3 comprises 17 residues. CDR3 residues: CASSQEASGGELDTQYF. CDR3 coding DNA: TGCGCCAGCAGCCAAGAAGCAAGCGGGGGGGAGTTAGATACGCAGTATTTT.

This clonotype has a count of ten or more. The chain is built from TRBV28 and TRBJ2-1; D possibly corresponds to TRBD2 (5 bases). This CDR3 is 14 amino acids long. V lost 2 bases to trimming and J lost 6 bases, with 11 bases between them. Germline values: CDR1 MDHEN, CDR2 SYDVKM. CDR3 bases: TGTGCCAGCAGTTTAAACAGAGGACTCAATGAGCAGTTCTTC. Protein sequence: CASSLNRGLNEQFF.

The chain recombines TRBV20-1 with TRBJ1-5, with D uncertain. Germline CDR1 is DFQATT and CDR2 is SNEGSKA (reference sequence). With 0 bases removed from V and 0 bases from J, the gap between germline ends came to 21 bases. The CDR3 consists of 19 residues. The CDR3 is CSARDHRAQAAHSNQPQHF. The CDR3 DNA follows: TGCAGTGCTAGAGACCATAGGGCCCAGGCCGCTCATAGCAATCAGCCCCAGCATTTT.

This clonotype appeared a few times. The chain joins TRBV18 to TRBJ1-1; possible D gene TRBD1, 5 bases. The ends were cut back, 10 bases at V and 3 bases at J, with 18 bases in the middle. CDR1 KGHSH and CDR2 LQKENI come from the germline V gene. The CDR3 has 14 residues. The chain's CDR3 is CATHGTPEDTEAFF. In nucleotides, the CDR3 is TGTGCCACACACGGGACCCCTGAGGACACTGAAGCTTTCTTT.

This clonotype has ten or more counts. The chain links TRBV5-4 to TRBJ2-5; D perhaps matches TRBD1 (6 bases). Per the germline V gene, CDR1 is SGHNT and CDR2 is YYREEE (reference sequence). This CDR3 is built from 15 residues. V lost 2 bases and J 2 bases, leaving 13 bases between the germline ends. CDR3 nucleotides: TGTGCCAGCAGCTTTCAACAGGGCAGTCAAGAGACCCAGTACTTC. It translates to CASSFQQGSQETQYF.